This paragraph reports one TCR beta chain. No antigen is known for it. Use of 60 Vbeta and 13 Jbeta primers characterized the PCR. Some clones are missing from TCRdb's copy, which holds only in-frame ones; the method was immunoSEQ multiplex PCR. The sample includes 220,000 or so clones, under 85% of them seen just once. The data belong to a study of cytomegalovirus exposure and HLA in healthy donors. Study-wide results and limits: Common viral pathogens seemed to be connected with several of the most significant clusters, according to a later analysis. Near-uniform donor sequencing depth was presumed by presence/absence analyses. A later analysis linked a missense variant in DCLRE1C to the trimming of TCR beta V and J genes.

The receptor was derived from a man aged 45-65 years in good health and CMV-seronegative. The sample taken for sequencing was PBMCs.

The CDR3 loop reads CASSGRGEVSGNTIYF. CDR3 nucleotides: TGTGCCAGCAGTGGCAGGGGCGAAGTCTCTGGAAACACCATATATTTT. V and J are TRBV25-1 and TRBJ1-3; maybe TRBD1 (6 bases). The CDR3 is 16 residues long. Germline V gene lookup returns CDR1 MGHDK and CDR2 SYGVNS. Trimming took 4 bases from V and 0 from J, leaving 13 bases between them.